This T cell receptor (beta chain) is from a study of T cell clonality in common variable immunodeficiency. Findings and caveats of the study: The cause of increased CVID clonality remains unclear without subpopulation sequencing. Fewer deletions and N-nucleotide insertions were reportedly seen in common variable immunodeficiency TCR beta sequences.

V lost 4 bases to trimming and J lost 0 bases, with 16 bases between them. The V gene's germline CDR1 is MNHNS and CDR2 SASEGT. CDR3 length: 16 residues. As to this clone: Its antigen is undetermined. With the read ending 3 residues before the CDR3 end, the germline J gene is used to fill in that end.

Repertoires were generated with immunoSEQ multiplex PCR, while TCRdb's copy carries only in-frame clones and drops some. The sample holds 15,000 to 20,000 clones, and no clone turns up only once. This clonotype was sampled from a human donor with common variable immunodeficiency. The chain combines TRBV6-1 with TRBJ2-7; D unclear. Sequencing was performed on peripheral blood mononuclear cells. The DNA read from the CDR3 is TGTGCCAGCAGTGGTGCGGCGACGGTGAGCTCCTACGAG. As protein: CASSGAATVSSYE. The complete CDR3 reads CASSGAATVSSYEQYF.